Described below is a single T cell receptor (beta chain) sequence and its context. What it recognizes is unknown. Primers for the PCR totalled 60 Vbeta and 13 Jbeta. Profiling relied on immunoSEQ multiplex PCR, and the TCRdb table lists in-frame clones only, not all of them. Across approximately 76,000 clones, the top ten clones capture less than 5% of the sample. The V gene's germline CDR1 is SGHRS and CDR2 YFSETQ. V lost 5 bases and J lost 3, with 12 bases in between. The CDR3 consists of 14 residues. The data were obtained in a study of cytomegalovirus exposure and HLA in healthy donors. Study observations and caveats: Excluded: some indistinguishable V segments such as TRBV6-2 and TRBV6-3. A missense variant in DCLRE1C was later tied to TCR beta V- and J-gene trimming.

V gene TRBV5-1 combines with J gene TRBJ1-5; the D gene is possibly TRBD1 (6 bases). The origin of this receptor is a man in his late teens or twenties in good health and CMV-seropositive. The sample comprised PBMCs. The CDR3 sequence: CASSDGQSNQPQHF. Written as DNA, the CDR3 is TGCGCCAGCAGTGATGGACAGTCCAATCAGCCCCAGCATTTT.